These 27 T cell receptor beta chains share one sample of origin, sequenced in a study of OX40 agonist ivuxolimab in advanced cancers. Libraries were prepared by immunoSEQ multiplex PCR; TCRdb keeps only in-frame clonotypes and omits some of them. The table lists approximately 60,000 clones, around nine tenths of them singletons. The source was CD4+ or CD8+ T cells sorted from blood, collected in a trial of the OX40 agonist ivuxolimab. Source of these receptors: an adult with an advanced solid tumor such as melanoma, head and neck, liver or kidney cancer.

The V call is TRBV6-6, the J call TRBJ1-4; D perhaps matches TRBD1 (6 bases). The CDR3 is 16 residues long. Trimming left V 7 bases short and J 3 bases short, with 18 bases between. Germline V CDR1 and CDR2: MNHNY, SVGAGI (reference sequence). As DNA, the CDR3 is TGTGCCAGCACCCTCCGGGGGCAGGGCTCTAATGAAAAACTGTTTTTT. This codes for CASTLRGQGSNEKLFF.

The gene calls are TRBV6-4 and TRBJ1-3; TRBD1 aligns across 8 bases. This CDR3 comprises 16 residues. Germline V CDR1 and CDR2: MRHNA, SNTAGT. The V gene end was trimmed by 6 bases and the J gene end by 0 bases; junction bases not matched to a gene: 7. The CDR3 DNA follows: TGTGCCAGCAGCACCACGACAGGGGTCTCTGGAAACACCATATATTTT. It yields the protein CASSTTTGVSGNTIYF.

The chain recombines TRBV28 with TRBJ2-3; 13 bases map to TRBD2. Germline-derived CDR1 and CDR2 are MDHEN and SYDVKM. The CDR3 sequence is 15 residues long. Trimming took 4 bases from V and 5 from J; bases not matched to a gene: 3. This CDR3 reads CASSSGLAGEDTQYF. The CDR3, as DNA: TGTGCCAGCAGTTCCGGACTAGCGGGGGAAGATACGCAGTATTTT.

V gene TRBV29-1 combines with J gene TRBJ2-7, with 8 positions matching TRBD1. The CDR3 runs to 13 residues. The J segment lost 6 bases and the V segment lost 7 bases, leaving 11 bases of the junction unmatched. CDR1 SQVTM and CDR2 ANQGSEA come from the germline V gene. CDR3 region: CSGKGQATSEQYF. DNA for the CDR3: TGCAGCGGAAAGGGACAGGCTACCAGCGAGCAGTACTTC.

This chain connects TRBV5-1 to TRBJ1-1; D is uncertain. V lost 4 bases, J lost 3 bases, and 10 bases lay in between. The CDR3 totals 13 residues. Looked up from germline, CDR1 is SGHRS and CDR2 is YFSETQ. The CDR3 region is CASSPDLDTEAFF. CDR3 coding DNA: TGCGCCAGCAGCCCCGACCTGGACACTGAAGCTTTCTTT.

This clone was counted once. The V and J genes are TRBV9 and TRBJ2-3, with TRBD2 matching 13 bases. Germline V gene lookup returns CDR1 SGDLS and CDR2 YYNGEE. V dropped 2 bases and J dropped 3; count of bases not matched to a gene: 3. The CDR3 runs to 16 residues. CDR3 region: CASSVETSGRTDTQYF. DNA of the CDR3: TGTGCCAGCAGCGTTGAGACTAGCGGGAGGACAGATACGCAGTATTTT. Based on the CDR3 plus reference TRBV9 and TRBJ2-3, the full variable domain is DSGVTQTPKHLITATGQRVTLRCSPRSGDLSVYWYQQSLDQGLQFLIQYYNGEERAKGNILERFSAQQFPDLHSELNLSSLELGDSALYFCASSVETSGRTDTQYFGPGTRLTVL.

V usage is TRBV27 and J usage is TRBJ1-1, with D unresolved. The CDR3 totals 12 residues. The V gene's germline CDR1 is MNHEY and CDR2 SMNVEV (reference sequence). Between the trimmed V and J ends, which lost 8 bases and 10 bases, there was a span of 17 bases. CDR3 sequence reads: CASVTMNSRAFF. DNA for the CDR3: TGTGCCAGCGTAACGATGAATTCCCGAGCTTTCTTT.

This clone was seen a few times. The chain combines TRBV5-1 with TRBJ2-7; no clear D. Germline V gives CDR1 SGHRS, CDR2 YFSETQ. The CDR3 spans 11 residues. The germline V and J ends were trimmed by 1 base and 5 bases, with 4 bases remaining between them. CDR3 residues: CASSLYNEQYF. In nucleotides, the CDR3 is TGCGCCAGCAGCTTGTACAACGAGCAGTACTTC.

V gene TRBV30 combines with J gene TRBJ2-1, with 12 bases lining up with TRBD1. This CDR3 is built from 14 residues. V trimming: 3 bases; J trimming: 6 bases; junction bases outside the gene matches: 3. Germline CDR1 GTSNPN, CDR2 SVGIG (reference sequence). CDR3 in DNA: TGTGCCTGGAGGGGGGACAGGGGGCTCAATGAGCAGTTCTTC. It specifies CAWRGDRGLNEQFF. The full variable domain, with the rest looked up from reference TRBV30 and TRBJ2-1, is SQTIHQWPATLVQPVGSPLSLECTVEGTSNPNLYWYRQAAGRGLQLLFYSVGIGQISSEVPQNLSASRPQDRQFILSSKKLLLSDSGFYLCAWRGDRGLNEQFFGPGTRLTVL.

CDR3 residues: CASSSTTSGRIDTQYF. The DNA of the CDR3 is TGTGCCAGCAGCTCAACGACTAGCGGGAGAATTGATACGCAGTATTTT. The chain couples TRBV5-4 to TRBJ2-3; 12 nucleotides match TRBD2. The ends lost 3 bases at V and 6 bases at J; junction bases unmatched: 8. CDR1 SGHNT and CDR2 YYREEE come from the germline V gene (reference sequence). This CDR3 has 16 residues.

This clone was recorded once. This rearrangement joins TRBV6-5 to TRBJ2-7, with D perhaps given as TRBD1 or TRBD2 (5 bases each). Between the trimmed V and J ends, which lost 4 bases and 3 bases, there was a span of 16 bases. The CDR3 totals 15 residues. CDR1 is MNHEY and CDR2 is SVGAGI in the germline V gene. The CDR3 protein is CASSSGAGGVYEQYF. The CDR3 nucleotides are TGTGCCAGCAGTTCCGGGGCAGGAGGCGTCTACGAGCAGTACTTC.

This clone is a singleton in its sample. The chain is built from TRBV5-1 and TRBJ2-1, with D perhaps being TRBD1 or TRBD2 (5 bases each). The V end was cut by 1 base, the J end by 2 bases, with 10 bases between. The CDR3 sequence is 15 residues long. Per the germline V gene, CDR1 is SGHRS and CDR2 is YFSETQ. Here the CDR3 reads CASSLSGTTYNEQFF. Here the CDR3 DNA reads TGCGCCAGCAGCTTGTCAGGGACGACCTACAATGAGCAGTTCTTC. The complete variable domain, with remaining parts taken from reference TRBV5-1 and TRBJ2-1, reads KAGVTQTPRYLIKTRGQQVTLSCSPISGHRSVSWYQQTPGQGLQFLFEYFSETQRNKGNFPGRFSGRQFSNSRSEMNVSTLELGDSALYLCASSLSGTTYNEQFFGPGTRLTVL.

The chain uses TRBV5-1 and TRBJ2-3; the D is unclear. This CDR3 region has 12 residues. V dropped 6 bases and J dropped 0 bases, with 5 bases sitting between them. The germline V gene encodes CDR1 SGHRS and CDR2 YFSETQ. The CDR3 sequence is CASKRSTDTQYF. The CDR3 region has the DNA TGCGCCAGCAAAAGAAGCACAGATACGCAGTATTTT.

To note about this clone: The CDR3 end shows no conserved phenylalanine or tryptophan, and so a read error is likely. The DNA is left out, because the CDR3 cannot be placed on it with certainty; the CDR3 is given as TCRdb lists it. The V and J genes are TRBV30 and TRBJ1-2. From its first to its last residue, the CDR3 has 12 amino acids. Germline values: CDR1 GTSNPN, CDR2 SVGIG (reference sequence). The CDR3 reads CAWSRSPGALTS.

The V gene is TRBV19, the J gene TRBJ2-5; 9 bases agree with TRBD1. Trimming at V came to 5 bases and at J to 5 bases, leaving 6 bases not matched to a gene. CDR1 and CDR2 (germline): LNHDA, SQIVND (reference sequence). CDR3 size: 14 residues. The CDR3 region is CASSPGQGYETQYF. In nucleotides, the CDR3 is TGTGCCAGTAGTCCCGGACAGGGGTACGAGACCCAGTACTTC.

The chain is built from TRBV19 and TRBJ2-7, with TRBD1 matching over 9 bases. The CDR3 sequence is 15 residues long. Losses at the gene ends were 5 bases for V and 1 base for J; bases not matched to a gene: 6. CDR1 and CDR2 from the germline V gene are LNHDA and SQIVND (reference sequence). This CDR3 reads CASSATGTGSYEQYF. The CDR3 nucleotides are TGTGCCAGTAGTGCCACCGGGACAGGGTCCTACGAGCAGTACTTC.

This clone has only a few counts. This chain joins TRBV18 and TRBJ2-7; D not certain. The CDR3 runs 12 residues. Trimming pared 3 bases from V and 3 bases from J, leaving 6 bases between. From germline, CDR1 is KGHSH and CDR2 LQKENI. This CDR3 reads CASSPRDYEQYF. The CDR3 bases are TGTGCCAGCTCACCCCGCGACTACGAGCAGTACTTC.

CDR3 DNA sequence: TGTGCCTGGAGTCTAGGAGGACAAACCTACGAGCAGTACTTC. Residues: CAWSLGGQTYEQYF. This chain links TRBV30 with TRBJ2-7; possibly TRBD1 or TRBD2 for D (5 bases each). Trimming cost V 2 bases and J 2 bases, with 13 bases left between them. Germline V lookup: CDR1 GTSNPN, CDR2 SVGIG (reference sequence). This CDR3 has 14 residues.

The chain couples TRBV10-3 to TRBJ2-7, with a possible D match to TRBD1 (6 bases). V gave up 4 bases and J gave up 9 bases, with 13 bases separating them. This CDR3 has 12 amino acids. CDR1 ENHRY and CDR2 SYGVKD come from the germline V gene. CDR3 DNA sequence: TGTGCCATCAGTGGGGACAACCGAGCGCAGTACTTC. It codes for CAISGDNRAQYF.

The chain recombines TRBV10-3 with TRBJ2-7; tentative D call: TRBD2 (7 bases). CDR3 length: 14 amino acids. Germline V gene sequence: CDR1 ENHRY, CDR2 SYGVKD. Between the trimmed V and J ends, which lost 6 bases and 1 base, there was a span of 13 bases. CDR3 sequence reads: CAISLGGASYEQYF. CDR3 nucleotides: TGTGCCATCAGCCTAGGGGGGGCGTCCTACGAGCAGTACTTC.

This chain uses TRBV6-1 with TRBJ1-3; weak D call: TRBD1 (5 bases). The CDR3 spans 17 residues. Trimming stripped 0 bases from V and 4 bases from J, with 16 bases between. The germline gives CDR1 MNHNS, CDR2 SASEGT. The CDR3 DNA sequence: TGTGCCAGCAGTGAAGCAACCCAGGGTGCGGGGGGAAACACCATATATTTT. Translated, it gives CASSEATQGAGGNTIYF.

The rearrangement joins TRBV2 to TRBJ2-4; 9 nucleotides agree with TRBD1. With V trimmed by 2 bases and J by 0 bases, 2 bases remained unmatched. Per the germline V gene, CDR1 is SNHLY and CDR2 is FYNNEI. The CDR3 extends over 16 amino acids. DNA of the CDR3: TGTGCCAGCAGTGAAAACAGGGGGCTAGCCAAAAACATTCAGTACTTC. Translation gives CASSENRGLAKNIQYF.

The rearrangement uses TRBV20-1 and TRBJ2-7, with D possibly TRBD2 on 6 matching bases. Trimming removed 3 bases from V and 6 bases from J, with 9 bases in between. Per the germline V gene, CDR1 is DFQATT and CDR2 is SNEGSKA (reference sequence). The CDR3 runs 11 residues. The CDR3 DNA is TGCAGTGCTAGGGCGGGGATCGAGCAGTACTTC. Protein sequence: CSARAGIEQYF.

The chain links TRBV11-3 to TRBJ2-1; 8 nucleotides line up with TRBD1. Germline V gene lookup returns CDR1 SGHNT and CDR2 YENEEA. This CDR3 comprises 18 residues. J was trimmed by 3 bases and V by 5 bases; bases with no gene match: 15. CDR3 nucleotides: TGTGCCAGCAGCCGCGGGGCAGGGGGCGCGGTCAACTACAATGAGCAGTTCTTC. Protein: CASSRGAGGAVNYNEQFF.

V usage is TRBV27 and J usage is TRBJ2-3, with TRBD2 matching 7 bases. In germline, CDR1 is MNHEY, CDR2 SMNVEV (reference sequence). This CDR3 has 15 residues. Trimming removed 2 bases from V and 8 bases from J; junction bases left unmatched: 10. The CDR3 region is CASSLMGEGRVTQYF. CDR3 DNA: TGTGCCAGCAGTTTAATGGGGGAGGGCCGGGTTACGCAGTATTTT.

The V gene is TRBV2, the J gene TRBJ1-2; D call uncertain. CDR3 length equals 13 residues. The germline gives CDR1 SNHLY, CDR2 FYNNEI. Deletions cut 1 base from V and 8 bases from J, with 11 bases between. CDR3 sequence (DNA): TGTGCCAGCAGTGAAGACGCAGAGTGGGGCTACACCTTC. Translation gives CASSEDAEWGYTF.

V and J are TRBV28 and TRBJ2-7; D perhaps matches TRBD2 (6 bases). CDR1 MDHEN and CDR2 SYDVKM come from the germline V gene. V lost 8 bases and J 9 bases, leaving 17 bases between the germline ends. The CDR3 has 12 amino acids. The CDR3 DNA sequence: TGTGCCAGCCGTAACCCCTTGGAGGGGCAGTACTTC. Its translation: CASRNPLEGQYF.